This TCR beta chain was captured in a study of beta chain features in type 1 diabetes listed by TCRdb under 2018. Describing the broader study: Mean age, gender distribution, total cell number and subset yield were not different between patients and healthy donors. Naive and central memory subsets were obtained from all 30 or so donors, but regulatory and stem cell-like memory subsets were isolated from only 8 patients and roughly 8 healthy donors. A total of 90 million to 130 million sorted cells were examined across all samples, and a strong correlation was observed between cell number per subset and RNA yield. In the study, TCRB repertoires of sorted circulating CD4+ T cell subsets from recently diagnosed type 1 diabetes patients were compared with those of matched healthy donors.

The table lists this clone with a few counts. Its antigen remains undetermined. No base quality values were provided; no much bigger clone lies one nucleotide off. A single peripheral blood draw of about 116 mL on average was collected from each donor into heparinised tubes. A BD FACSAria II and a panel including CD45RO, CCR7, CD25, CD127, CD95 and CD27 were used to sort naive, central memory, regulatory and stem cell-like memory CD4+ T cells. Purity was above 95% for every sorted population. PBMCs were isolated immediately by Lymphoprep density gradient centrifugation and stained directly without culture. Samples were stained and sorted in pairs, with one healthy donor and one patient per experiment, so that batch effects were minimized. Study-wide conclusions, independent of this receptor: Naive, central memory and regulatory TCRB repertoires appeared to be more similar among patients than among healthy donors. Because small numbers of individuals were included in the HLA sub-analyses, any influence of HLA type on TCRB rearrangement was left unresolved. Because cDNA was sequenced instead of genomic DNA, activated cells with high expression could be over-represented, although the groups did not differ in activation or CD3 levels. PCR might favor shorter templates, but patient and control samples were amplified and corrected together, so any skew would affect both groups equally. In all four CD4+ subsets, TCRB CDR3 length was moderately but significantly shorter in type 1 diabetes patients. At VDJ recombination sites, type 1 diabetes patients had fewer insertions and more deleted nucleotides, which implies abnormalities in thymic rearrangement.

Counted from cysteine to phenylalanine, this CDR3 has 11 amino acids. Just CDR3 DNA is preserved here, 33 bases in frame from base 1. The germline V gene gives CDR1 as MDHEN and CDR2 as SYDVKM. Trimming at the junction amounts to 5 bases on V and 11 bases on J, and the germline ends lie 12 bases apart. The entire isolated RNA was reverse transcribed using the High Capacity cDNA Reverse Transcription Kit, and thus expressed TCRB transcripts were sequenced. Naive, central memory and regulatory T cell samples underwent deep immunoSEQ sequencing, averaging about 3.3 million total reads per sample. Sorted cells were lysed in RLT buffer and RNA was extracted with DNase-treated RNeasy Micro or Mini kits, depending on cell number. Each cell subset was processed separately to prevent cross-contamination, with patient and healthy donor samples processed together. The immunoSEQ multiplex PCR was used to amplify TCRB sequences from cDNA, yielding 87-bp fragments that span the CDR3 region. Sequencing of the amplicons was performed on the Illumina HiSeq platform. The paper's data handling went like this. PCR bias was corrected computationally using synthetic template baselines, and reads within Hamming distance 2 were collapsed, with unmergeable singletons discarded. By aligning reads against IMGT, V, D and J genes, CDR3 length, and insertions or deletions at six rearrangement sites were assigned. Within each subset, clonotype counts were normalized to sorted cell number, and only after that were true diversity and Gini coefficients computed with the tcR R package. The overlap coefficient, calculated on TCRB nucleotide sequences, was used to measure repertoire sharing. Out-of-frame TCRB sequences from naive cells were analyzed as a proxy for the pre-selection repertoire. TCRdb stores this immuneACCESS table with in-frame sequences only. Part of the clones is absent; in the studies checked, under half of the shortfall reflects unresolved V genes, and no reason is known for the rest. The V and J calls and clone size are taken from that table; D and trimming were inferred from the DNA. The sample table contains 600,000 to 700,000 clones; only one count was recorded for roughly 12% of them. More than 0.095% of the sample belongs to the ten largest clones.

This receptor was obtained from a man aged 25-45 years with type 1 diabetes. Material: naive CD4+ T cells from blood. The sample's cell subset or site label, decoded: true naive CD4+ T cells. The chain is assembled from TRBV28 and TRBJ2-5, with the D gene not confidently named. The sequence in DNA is TGTGCCAGCAGTCCTAAGTTGGAGCAGTACTTC. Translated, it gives CASSPKLEQYF.